This passage covers 17 T cell receptor beta chains from one sample sequenced in a study of T-cell reconstitution after alpha-beta-depleted transplantation in children. TCRbeta library construction was performed incorporating unique molecular identifiers. Each CDR3 protein gets one entry after TCRdb re-called the PCR reads with MiXCR. The table includes 250,000 to 350,000 distinct CDR3 sequences, approximately 23% detected once. Specimen: PBMCs, mostly from graft donor cells, collected 180 days after TCRalphabeta/CD19-depleted stem cell transplant. These receptors were obtained from a male patient aged 5 to 17 who had a stem cell transplant for acute lymphoblastic leukemia, so the T cells may come from the graft donor.

This chain connects TRBV7-7 to TRBJ2-3, with no clear D. Trimming pared 5 bases from V and 6 bases from J, leaving 12 bases between. Germline V gene sequence: CDR1 SSHAT, CDR2 FNYEAQ (reference sequence). This CDR3 has 13 residues. CDR3 residues: CASSPQSRDTQYF. The CDR3, as DNA: TGTGCCAGCAGCCCCCAATCCCGGGATACGCAGTATTTT.

This clonotype was picked up a small number of times. The chain recombines TRBV5-1 with TRBJ1-5; no definite D call. V lost 0 bases, J lost 5 bases, and 9 bases lay in between. CDR1 SGHRS and CDR2 YFSETQ come from the germline V gene. This CDR3 is built from 14 residues. The DNA of the CDR3 is TGCGCCAGCAGCTTGGCCGCCGGGGATCAGCCCCAGCATTTT. Amino acids: CASSLAAGDQPQHF.

The chain has TRBV7-3 and TRBJ2-5; TRBD1 matches 8 bases. The germline gives CDR1 SGHTA, CDR2 FQGTGA. Unmatched junction bases numbered 2, after V lost 5 bases and J lost 0 bases. The CDR3 sequence is 14 residues long. CDR3 sequence: CASSLTGDQETQYF. CDR3 sequence (DNA): TGTGCCAGCAGCCTGACAGGGGACCAAGAGACCCAGTACTTC.

The V call is TRBV4-2, the J call TRBJ2-2, with a tentative D call TRBD1 (5 bases). Germline CDR1 is LGHNA and CDR2 is YNFKEQ. Trimming pared 4 bases from V and 5 bases from J, leaving 14 bases between. This CDR3 comprises 15 residues. The CDR3: CASSPTESVTGELFF. The CDR3 bases are TGTGCCAGCAGCCCGACAGAATCTGTTACCGGGGAGCTGTTTTTT.

This chain connects TRBV6-5 to TRBJ2-1; no definite D call. The CDR3 is 16 amino acids. Germline lookup yields CDR1 MNHEY and CDR2 SVGAGI. V was pared by 0 bases and J by 1 base, with 10 bases between. The CDR3 reads CASSYSNSRSYNEQFF. The CDR3 DNA reads TGTGCCAGCAGTTACTCGAATAGCAGGTCCTACAATGAGCAGTTCTTC.

The chain links TRBV3-1 to TRBJ2-1; 9 positions match TRBD2. CDR1 is LGHDT and CDR2 is YNNKEL in the germline V gene (reference sequence). The CDR3 is 16 residues long. Trimming at V came to 6 bases and at J to 6 bases, leaving 12 bases not matched to a gene. The CDR3 bases are TGTGCCAGCAGGCAGCTCAGGGCGGGAGGGTTCAATGAGCAGTTCTTC. Its protein is CASRQLRAGGFNEQFF.

This clonotype was observed a few times. The chain uses TRBV12-3 or TRBV12-4 and TRBJ2-5; D perhaps matches TRBD2 (6 bases). This CDR3 contains 14 residues. V was cut by 5 bases and J by 2 bases, with 12 bases left in between. CDR3 residues: CASSHQGLQETQYF. The CDR3, as DNA: TGTGCCAGCAGTCACCAGGGACTTCAAGAGACCCAGTACTTC.

The CDR3: CAISDAGLASARQYF. The DNA for the CDR3 is TGTGCCATCAGTGATGCGGGACTAGCGAGCGCCCGGCAGTATTTT. This sequence joins TRBV10-3 and TRBJ2-3; 10 bases align to TRBD2. The CDR3 totals 15 residues. Germline V gene lookup returns CDR1 ENHRY and CDR2 SYGVKD. V was clipped by 3 bases and J by 11 bases; unmatched bases: 11.

This clonotype appeared a few times. The chain couples TRBV7-6 to TRBJ1-4; D remains unclear. Trimming removed 4 bases from V and 2 bases from J, with 5 bases in between. Per germline, CDR1 SGHVS and CDR2 FNYEAQ. The CDR3 is made up of 13 amino acids. The CDR3 here is CASSWVTNEKLFF. CDR3 bases: TGTGCCAGCAGCTGGGTTACTAATGAAAAACTGTTTTTT.

The genes are TRBV5-1 and TRBJ2-7; 13 nucleotides line up with TRBD2. This CDR3 is built from 16 residues. V lost 4 bases and J lost 3; bases outside the gene matches: 7. Per the germline V gene, CDR1 is SGHRS and CDR2 is YFSETQ. Here the CDR3 DNA reads TGCGCCAGCAGCGCCGGGACTAGCGGGACTTTCTACGAGCAGTACTTC. Encoded protein: CASSAGTSGTFYEQYF.

This clonotype turned up a few times. The V and J genes are TRBV10-3 and TRBJ2-1; 8 bases are a match to TRBD2. The J segment lost 4 bases and the V segment lost 5 bases, leaving 10 bases of the junction unmatched. Germline CDR1 reads ENHRY; CDR2 reads SYGVKD. The length of the CDR3 is 16 residues. CDR3 protein: CAISRGLAGLYNEQFF. The CDR3 bases are TGTGCCATCAGTAGAGGGTTAGCGGGACTATACAATGAGCAGTTCTTC.

This chain links TRBV7-9 with TRBJ2-1; no definite D call. Trimming took 6 bases from V and 10 from J, leaving 16 bases between them. The CDR3 runs to 13 residues. The V gene's germline CDR1 is SEHNR and CDR2 FQNEAQ (reference sequence). CDR3 residues: CASRLIGENEQFF. CDR3 coding DNA: TGTGCCAGCAGGCTAATTGGAGAGAACGAGCAGTTCTTC.

CDR3 sequence: CASSPWGRQETQYF. CDR3 DNA: TGTGCCAGCAGTCCGTGGGGGCGCCAAGAGACCCAGTACTTC. The chain joins TRBV27 to TRBJ2-5, with a tentative D call TRBD1 (6 bases). Trimming took 5 bases from V and 1 from J, leaving 11 bases between them. The CDR3 sequence is 14 residues long. Per germline, CDR1 MNHEY and CDR2 SMNVEV (reference sequence).

J is TRBJ1-1 and V is TRBV5-1, with TRBD1 identical over 8 bases. V shed 2 bases, J shed 4 bases, and the junction held 7 bases outside the gene matches. The CDR3 is made up of 15 amino acids. CDR1 SGHRS and CDR2 YFSETQ come from the germline V gene. The DNA of the CDR3 is TGCGCCAGCAGCTTATGGACAGGGCTAGGCACTGAAGCTTTCTTT. Its translation: CASSLWTGLGTEAFF.

This chain links TRBV7-6 with TRBJ2-3; 7 bases are a match to TRBD1. Germline CDR1 is SGHVS and CDR2 is FNYEAQ. V lost 3 bases and J lost 6; bases outside the gene matches: 6. This CDR3 is 14 amino acids long. The CDR3 coding sequence is TGTGCCAGCAGCTTCCTAGGGGGCAAGGATACGCAGTATTTT. Translating it yields CASSFLGGKDTQYF.

Worth noting for this clonotype: This may stem from a read error, because a much larger clone lies one nucleotide away. This sequence joins TRBV27 and TRBJ2-1; the match to TRBD1 covers 10 bases. Germline V gene data show CDR1 as MNHEY and CDR2 as SMNVEV (reference sequence). The CDR3 has 13 residues. The ends lost 6 bases at V and 8 bases at J; junction bases unmatched: 4. CDR3 DNA: TGTGCCAGCAGCCCGGGACAGGGGTATGAGCAGTTCTTC. Translation: CASSPGQGYEQFF.

This clonotype appeared a few times. The chain is built from TRBV5-1 and TRBJ1-2, with D possibly matching TRBD1 (6 bases). The V gene lost 3 bases and the J gene lost 2 bases, with 17 bases spanning the gap. The CDR3 spans 16 residues. The germline V gene has CDR1 SGHRS and CDR2 YFSETQ. CDR3 residues: CASSSRGGPVNYGYTF. In DNA form, the CDR3 reads TGCGCCAGCAGCTCTCGGGGGGGCCCGGTAAACTATGGCTACACCTTC.